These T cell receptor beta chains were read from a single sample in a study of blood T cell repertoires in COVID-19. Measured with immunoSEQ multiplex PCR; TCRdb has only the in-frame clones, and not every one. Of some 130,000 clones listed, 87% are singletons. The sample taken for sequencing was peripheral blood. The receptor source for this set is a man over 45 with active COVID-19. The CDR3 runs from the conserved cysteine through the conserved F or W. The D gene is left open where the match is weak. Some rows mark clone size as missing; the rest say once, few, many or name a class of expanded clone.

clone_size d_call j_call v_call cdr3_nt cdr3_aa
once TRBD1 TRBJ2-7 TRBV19 TGTGCCAGTAGCACCACAGGGGGGACCTACGAGCAGTACTTC CASSTTGGTYEQYF
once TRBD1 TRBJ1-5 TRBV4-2 TGTGCCAGCAGCCAGGGGGAACAGGGGATTAATCAGCCCCAGCATTTT CASSQGEQGINQPQHF
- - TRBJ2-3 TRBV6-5 TGTGCCATTGTGGACAGTTTCACAGATACGCAGTATTTT CAIVDSFTDTQYF
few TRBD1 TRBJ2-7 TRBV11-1 TGTGCCAGCAGCCGCCATCGGGACAGGGACCGCGAGCAGTACTTC CASSRHRDRDREQYF
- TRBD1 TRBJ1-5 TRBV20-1 TGCAGTGCTAGTCTGGGACAGTATCAGCCCCAGCATTTT CSASLGQYQPQHF
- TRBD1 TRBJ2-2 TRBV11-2 TGTGCCAGCAGCGCGTGGAGGTGGGTGGGACAGCCAAGGTCCGGGGAGCTGTTTTTT CASSAWRWVGQPRSGELFF
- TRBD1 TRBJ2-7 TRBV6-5 TGTGCCAGCAATCAGGAGACAGGGCGGTACGAGCAGTACTTC CASNQETGRYEQYF
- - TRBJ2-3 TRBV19 TGTGCCAGTAACTCCGTACCTCAAACAGGAGATACGCAGTATTTT CASNSVPQTGDTQYF
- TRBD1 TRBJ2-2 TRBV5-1 TGCGCCAGCCGGACAGGGGACACCGGGGAGCTGTTTTTT CASRTGDTGELFF
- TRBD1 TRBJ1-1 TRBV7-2 TGTGCCAGCAGGCTCGGACAGGGTGGGACTGAAGCTTTCTTT CASRLGQGGTEAFF
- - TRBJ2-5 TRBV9 TGTGCCAGCAGCGTAGGAGGCTCAACGGAGACCCAGTACTTC CASSVGGSTETQYF
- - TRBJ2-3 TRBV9 TGTGCCAGCAGCGTAGATAGCTTCAAAGATACGCAGTATTTT CASSVDSFKDTQYF
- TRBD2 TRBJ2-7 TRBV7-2 TGTGCCAGCTCTATGGGTGCGGGGGGGCTCGGCGAGCAGTACTTC CASSMGAGGLGEQYF
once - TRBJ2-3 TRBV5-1 TGCGCCAGCAGCTTGGGGGGCGAGGATACGCAGTATTTT CASSLGGEDTQYF
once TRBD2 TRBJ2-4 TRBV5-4 TGTGCCAGCAGCTCGTTAGCGGGGGGCAAAAACATTCAGTACTTC CASSSLAGGKNIQYF
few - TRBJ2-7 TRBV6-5 TGTGCCAGCAGCTTTAGCACGGACAGCGAGCAGTACTTC CASSFSTDSEQYF
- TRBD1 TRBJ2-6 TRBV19 TGTGCCAGTAGTGGAGACAGGGGAGAAACGATTACTGGGGCCAACGTCCTGACTTTC CASSGDRGETITGANVLTF
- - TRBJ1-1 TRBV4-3 TGCGCCAGCAGCCAAGTGCAGGGCACTGAAGCTTTCTTT CASSQVQGTEAFF
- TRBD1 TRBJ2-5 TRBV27 TGTGCCACCACGTTCCCGAACCGACTGACAGGGACACAAGAGACCCAGTACTTC CATTFPNRLTGTQETQYF
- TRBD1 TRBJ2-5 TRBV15 TGTGCCACCAGCATAATATTAGGGGGCCGCGGGGAGACCCAGTACTTC CATSIILGGRGETQYF
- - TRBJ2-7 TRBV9 TGTGCCAGCAGCGTAGGGGGGCCACAGTACGAGCAGTACTTC CASSVGGPQYEQYF
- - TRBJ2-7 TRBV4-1 TGCGCCAGCAGCCAAGAACAGGCCCCGGTTGGGCAGTACTTC CASSQEQAPVGQYF
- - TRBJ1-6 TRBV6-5 TGTGCCAGCAGTTACTCTTACAGGCAGAATTCACCCCTCCACTTT CASSYSYRQNSPLHF
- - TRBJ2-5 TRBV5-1 TGCGCCAGCAGCACTGGACTGACGCTCCAAGAGACCCAGTACTTC CASSTGLTLQETQYF
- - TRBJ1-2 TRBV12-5 TGTGCTAGTGGTTTGGAAACAGGGTTTGGGTACACCTTC CASGLETGFGYTF
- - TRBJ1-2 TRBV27 TGTGCCAGCAGTTTATCGTCGCGTAGCGCACCCCATGGCTACACCTTC CASSLSSRSAPHGYTF
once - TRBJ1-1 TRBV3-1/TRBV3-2 TGTGCCAGCAGCCAAGGGGGGCCGAACACTGAAGCTTTCTTT CASSQGGPNTEAFF
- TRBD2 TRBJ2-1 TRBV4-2 TGTGCCAGCAGCGCTCTAGCGGGGGGGCCGAATGAGCAGTTCTTC CASSALAGGPNEQFF
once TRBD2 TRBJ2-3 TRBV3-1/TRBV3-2 TGTGCCAGCAGCCAAGCGGGGGGGCCAACAGATACGCAGTATTTT CASSQAGGPTDTQYF
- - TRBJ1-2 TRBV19 TGTGCCAGTAGTACGACCGGGGGGGACTATGGCTACACCTTC CASSTTGGDYGYTF
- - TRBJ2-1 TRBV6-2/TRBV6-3 TGTGCCAGCAGCCCAGGACTCCTACGAAAAGGGCTAGACTACAATGAGCAGTTCTTC CASSPGLLRKGLDYNEQFF
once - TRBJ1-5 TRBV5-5 TGTGCCAGCAGCTTGGCCGGGGGGGATCAGCCCCAGCATTTT CASSLAGGDQPQHF
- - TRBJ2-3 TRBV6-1 TGTGCCAGCAGTGAATACCGGGGAGCCTCCCCCGACGAGGATACGCAGTATTTT CASSEYRGASPDEDTQYF
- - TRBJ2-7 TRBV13 TGTGCCAGCAGCCCGCGGGCGAGGCGAGGCATCTACGAGCAGTACTTC CASSPRARRGIYEQYF
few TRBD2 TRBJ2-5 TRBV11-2 TGTGCCAGCAGCCTCTGGACTAGCGGGGGGACTTATAAAGAGACCCAGTACTTC CASSLWTSGGTYKETQYF
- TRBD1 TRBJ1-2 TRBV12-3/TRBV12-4 TGTGCCAGCAGTTTGCGGACAGGGGCGTATGCCACCTTC CASSLRTGAYATF
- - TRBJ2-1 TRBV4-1 TGCGCCAGCAGCCAAGAACCCACGGGGGAGCAGTTCTTC CASSQEPTGEQFF
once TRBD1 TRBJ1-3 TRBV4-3 TGCGCCAGCAGCCAAGTTTTCGGACAGGGGAGTGGAAACACCATATATTTT CASSQVFGQGSGNTIYF
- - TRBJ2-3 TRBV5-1 TGCGCCAGCAGCTTATGGGGCCCGACAGATACGCAGTATTTT CASSLWGPTDTQYF
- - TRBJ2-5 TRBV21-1 TGTGCCAGCAGCTTCGGACGGACAGGGCCTCAAGAGACCCAGTACTTC CASSFGRTGPQETQYF
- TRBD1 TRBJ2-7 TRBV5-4 TGTGCCAGCAGCCTGCCACAGGGGAGTGGGTACGAGCAGTACTTC CASSLPQGSGYEQYF
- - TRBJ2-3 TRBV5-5 TGTGCCAGCAGCTCTCGGACTAGCACAGATACGCAGTATTTT CASSSRTSTDTQYF
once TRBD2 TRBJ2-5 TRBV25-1 TGTGCCAGCAGTGCGCGGCGGGGGGCCACGGAGACCCAGTACTTC CASSARRGATETQYF
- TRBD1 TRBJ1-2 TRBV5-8 TGTGCCAGCAGCTTGCCCGTAGGGGGCGGCTACACCTTC CASSLPVGGGYTF
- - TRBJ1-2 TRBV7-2 TGTGCCAGCAGCTTAGCGCTGGCAGGTAACTATGGCTACACCTTC CASSLALAGNYGYTF
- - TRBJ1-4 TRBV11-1 TGTGCCAGCAGCAAAACAGGGACGGCTAATGAAAAACTGTTTTTT CASSKTGTANEKLFF
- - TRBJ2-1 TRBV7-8 TGTGCCAGCAGCCCTAGGGGCTGGGATGAGCAGTTCTTC CASSPRGWDEQFF
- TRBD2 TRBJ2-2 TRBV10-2 TGCGCCAGCAGTGAGACTAGCGGGGCCACCGGGGAGCTGTTTTTT CASSETSGATGELFF